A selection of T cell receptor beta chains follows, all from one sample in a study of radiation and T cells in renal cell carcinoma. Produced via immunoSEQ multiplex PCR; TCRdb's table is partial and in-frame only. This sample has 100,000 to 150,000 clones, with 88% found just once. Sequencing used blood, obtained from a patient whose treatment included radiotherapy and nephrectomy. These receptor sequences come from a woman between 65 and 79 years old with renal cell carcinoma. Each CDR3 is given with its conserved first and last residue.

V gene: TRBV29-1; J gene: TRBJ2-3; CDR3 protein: CSVEENTDTQYF
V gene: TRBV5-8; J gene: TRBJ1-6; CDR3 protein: CASRLLGINSPLHF
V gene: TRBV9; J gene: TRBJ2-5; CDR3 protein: CASSVATQGPYQETQYF
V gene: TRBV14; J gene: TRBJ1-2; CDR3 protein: CASSRAGTYGYTF
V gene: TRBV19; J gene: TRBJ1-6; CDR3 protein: CASIPQGRSSPLHF
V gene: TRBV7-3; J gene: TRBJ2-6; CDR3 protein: CASSSGRLPSSGANVLTF
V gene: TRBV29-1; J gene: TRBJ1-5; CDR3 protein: CSVIPGPNSNQPQHF
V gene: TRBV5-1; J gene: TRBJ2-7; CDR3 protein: CASTQTGGSYEQYF
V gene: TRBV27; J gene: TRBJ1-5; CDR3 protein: CASSSSFGNQPQHF
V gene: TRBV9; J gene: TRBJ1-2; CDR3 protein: CASSLRVEKNYGYTF
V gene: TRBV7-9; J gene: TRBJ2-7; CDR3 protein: CASSTGDPEPYEQYF
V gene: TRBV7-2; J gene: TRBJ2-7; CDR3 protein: CASSLVTGQSYEQYF
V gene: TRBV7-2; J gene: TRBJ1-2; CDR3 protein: CASSLDAASYGYTF
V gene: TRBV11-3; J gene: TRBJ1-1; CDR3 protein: CASSLDDRGEAFF
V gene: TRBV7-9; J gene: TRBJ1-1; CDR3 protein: CASSLGPRPTEAFF
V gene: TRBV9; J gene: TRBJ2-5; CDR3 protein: CASCKGLGRETQYF
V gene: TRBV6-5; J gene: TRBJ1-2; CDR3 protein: CASSPGQGAGGYTF
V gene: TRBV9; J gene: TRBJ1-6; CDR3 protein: CASSVEHSPYNSPLHF
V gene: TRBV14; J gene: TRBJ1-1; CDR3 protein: CASSQRDTEAFF
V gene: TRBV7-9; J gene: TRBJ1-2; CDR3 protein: CASSLGEGYGYTF
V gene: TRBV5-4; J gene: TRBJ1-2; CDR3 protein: CASSPTYGYTF
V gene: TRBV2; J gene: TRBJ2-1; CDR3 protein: CASSERWTSGGNEQFF
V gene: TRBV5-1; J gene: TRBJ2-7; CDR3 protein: CASSVETGLYEQYF
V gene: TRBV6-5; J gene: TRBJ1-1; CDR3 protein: CASSYSRRDAFF
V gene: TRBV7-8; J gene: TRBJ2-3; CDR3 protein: CASSPSGLGTDTQYF
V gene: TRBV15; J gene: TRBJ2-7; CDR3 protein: CATSKAGTRDYEQYF
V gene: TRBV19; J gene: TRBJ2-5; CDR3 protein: CASSTRLAGGQETQYF
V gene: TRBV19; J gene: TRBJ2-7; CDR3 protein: CASSIGIGEQYF
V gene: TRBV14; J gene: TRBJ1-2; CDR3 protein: CASSQGRQIYGYTF
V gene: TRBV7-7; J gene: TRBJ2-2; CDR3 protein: CASSPSGGAAGELFF
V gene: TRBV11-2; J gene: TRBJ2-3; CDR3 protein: CASSLVGGDTDTQYF
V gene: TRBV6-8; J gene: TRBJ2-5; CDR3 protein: CASSYSSQYTCSGYF
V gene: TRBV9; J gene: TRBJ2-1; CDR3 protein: CASSRDGGTYNEQFF
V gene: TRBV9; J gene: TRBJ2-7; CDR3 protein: CASSVGGGLYEQYF
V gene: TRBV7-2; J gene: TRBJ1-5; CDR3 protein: CASSPDRARNQPQHF
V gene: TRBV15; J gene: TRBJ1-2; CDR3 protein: CATSINGNGYTF
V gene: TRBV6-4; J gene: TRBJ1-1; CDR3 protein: CASRSDSALPNTEAFF
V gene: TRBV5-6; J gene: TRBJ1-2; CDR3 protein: CASSLNMNGYTF
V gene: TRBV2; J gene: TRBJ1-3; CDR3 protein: CASSRAPGNTIYF
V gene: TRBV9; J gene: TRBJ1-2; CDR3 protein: CASSVGTESYGYTF
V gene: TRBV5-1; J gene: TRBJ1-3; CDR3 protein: CASSLEGGNTIYF
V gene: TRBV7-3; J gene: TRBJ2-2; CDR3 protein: CASSLKADNTGELFF
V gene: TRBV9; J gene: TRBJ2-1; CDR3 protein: CASSVGSVVLLTRQFF
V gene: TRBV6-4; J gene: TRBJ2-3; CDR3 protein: CASSDSGQRDTQYF
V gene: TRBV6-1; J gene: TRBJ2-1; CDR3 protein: CASMRGGAGYNEQFF
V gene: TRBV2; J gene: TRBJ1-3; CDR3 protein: CASSLASSGNTIYF
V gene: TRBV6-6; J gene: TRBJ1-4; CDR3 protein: CASSQGTGANEKLFF
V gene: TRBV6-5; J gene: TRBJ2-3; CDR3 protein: CASSTSGGATDTQYF